This T cell receptor (beta chain) stems from a study of blood T cell repertoires in COVID-19. Per the germline V gene, CDR1 is SGHDT and CDR2 is YYEEEE. The CDR3 is made up of 14 amino acids. V was clipped by 4 bases and J by 0 bases, with 10 bases between them. TCRdb keeps only in-frame clones here, not all; method: immunoSEQ multiplex PCR. The sample has roughly 180,000 clones, 76% seen once. This TCR came from a woman between 45 and 65 years old with active or convalescent COVID-19. The material sequenced was peripheral blood. The chain is built from TRBV5-6 and TRBJ1-2; D is perhaps TRBD1 (5 bases). The CDR3 bases are TGTGCCAGCAGCCCTCGGGGGGCTAACTATGGCTACACCTTC. Its translation: CASSPRGANYGYTF.